These 17 T cell receptor beta chains were all obtained from the same sample, sequenced in a study of regulatory and conventional T cells in RAG deficiency. This table comes from immunoSEQ multiplex PCR, and its TCRdb copy is limited to in-frame clones, with some not included. The sample consists of almost 35,000 clones, 70% to 80% of them appearing once. Blood CD4+ CD25-low CD127-high conventional T cells supplied the genomic DNA template. This sample also appeared in a second study, on regulatory T cells. This second report adds: The PCR used 52 TRBV and 13 TRBJ primers.

The sequencing sample was made of CD4+ effector T cells sorted from blood. Every receptor here comes from a human donor in good health.

The chain has TRBV5-4 and TRBJ2-7; D is possibly TRBD2 (6 bases). V was trimmed by 0 bases and J by 2 bases, leaving 9 bases between them. This CDR3 has 14 amino acids. Germline V gene lookup returns CDR1 SGHNT and CDR2 YYREEE (reference sequence). The DNA of the CDR3 is TGTGCCAGCAGCTTGGCCGGAGGGACCTACGAGCAGTACTTC. Its protein product is CASSLAGGTYEQYF.

This sequence joins TRBV11-2 and TRBJ2-5; the D is unclear. CDR3 length: 13 amino acids. The germline gives CDR1 SGHAT, CDR2 FQNNGV. V was pared by 1 base and J by 5 bases, with 8 bases between. In nucleotides, the CDR3 is TGTGCCAGCAGCTTAGCGCTTTCGGAGACCCAGTACTTC. The encoded protein is CASSLALSETQYF.

This chain joins TRBV7-8 and TRBJ2-2, with D perhaps matching TRBD1 or TRBD2 (5 bases each). The CDR3 totals 16 residues. Germline lookup yields CDR1 SGHVS and CDR2 FQNEAQ. Trimming cost V 2 bases and J 6 bases, with 16 bases left between them. The CDR3, as DNA: TGTGCCAGCAGCTTACTGGCAGGGACGGTTTCCGGGGAGCTGTTTTTT. Translated, it gives CASSLLAGTVSGELFF. Looking up the rest from reference TRBV7-8 and TRBJ2-2 gives the full variable domain: GAGVSQSPRYKVAKRGQDVALRCDPISGHVSLFWYQQALGQGPEFLTYFQNEAQLDKSGLPSDRFFAERPEGSVSTLKIQRTQQEDSAVYLCASSLLAGTVSGELFFGEGSRLTVL.

The V call is TRBV6-6, the J call TRBJ1-3; D uncertain. V shed 2 bases and J shed 0 bases, with 8 bases lying between them. Germline V gene sequence: CDR1 MNHNY, CDR2 SVGAGI (reference sequence). This CDR3 is 15 amino acids long. The CDR3 DNA reads as TGTGCCAGCAGTTACCCCCCGGGCTCTGGAAACACCATATATTTT. It is translated as CASSYPPGSGNTIYF.

The CDR3, as DNA: TGTGCCAGCTCACCACTCAGGGACGGCTACACCTTC. Translation gives CASSPLRDGYTF. The chain is built from TRBV18 and TRBJ1-2; D might be TRBD1 (5 bases). Germline CDR1 is KGHSH and CDR2 is LQKENI. V lost 1 base and J 8 bases, leaving 8 bases between the germline ends. This CDR3 comprises 12 residues.

The CDR3 DNA reads TGTGCCAGTAGCCTTGGACGGATAGCCAAAAACATTCAGTACTTC. Amino acids: CASSLGRIAKNIQYF. V and J are TRBV19 and TRBJ2-4; D remains ambiguous. The germline gives CDR1 LNHDA, CDR2 SQIVND (reference sequence). Between the trimmed V and J ends, which lost 6 bases and 0 bases, there was a span of 12 bases. The CDR3 covers 15 residues.

This chain joins TRBV7-7 and TRBJ1-2; D uncertain. Trimming removed 5 bases at V and 4 bases at J, with 8 bases between. The CDR3 has 12 amino acids. Germline-derived CDR1 and CDR2 are SSHAT and FNYEAQ (reference sequence). CDR3 sequence reads: CASSEFGYGYTF. The CDR3 coding sequence is TGTGCCAGCAGCGAGTTCGGCTATGGCTACACCTTC.

This chain joins TRBV30 and TRBJ2-7; possibly TRBD2 for D (7 bases). CDR1 and CDR2 (germline): GTSNPN, SVGIG (reference sequence). Trimming removed 2 bases at V and 5 bases at J, with 13 bases between. The CDR3 loop spans 13 amino acids. The CDR3 region is CAWSRGAENEQYF. CDR3 nucleotides: TGTGCCTGGAGTCGGGGGGCGGAAAACGAGCAGTACTTC.

This clone came up once. The CDR3 is CASSLGDRGGTYNSPLHF. DNA of the CDR3: TGTGCCAGCAGCTTAGGGGACAGGGGGGGGACCTATAATTCACCCCTCCACTTT. The chain couples TRBV11-2 to TRBJ1-6, with 11 positions matching TRBD1. The germline CDR1 and CDR2 sequences are SGHAT and FQNNGV. The CDR3 runs to 18 residues. J gave up 2 bases and V 1 base, and 4 bases lay outside the gene matches.

This clone was observed a handful of times. This sequence joins TRBV27 and TRBJ1-6; D is uncertain. The ends were cut back, 5 bases at V and 7 bases at J, with 18 bases in the middle. The CDR3 totals 16 residues. CDR1 is MNHEY, CDR2 SMNVEV, per germline (reference sequence). CDR3 in amino acids: CASSTRTVLENSPLHF. The DNA for the CDR3 is TGTGCCAGCAGTACTCGGACTGTCCTGGAGAATTCACCCCTCCACTTT.

The chain uses TRBV7-8 and TRBJ1-6; D ambiguous. CDR1 is SGHVS, CDR2 FQNEAQ, per germline. CDR3 length: 13 residues. V lost 5 bases to trimming and J lost 9 bases, with 11 bases between them. The CDR3 loop reads CASSPPVVSPLHF. The CDR3 DNA reads TGTGCCAGCAGCCCCCCGGTGGTTTCACCCCTCCACTTT.

In DNA form, the CDR3 reads TGCGCCAGCAGCTTGGACCAGGGGGACACCATATATTTT. Its translation is CASSLDQGDTIYF. The rearrangement joins TRBV5-1 to TRBJ1-3, with 7 bases fitting TRBD1. From germline, CDR1 is SGHRS and CDR2 YFSETQ. CDR3 length equals 13 residues. Unmatched junction bases numbered 2, after V lost 0 bases and J lost 8 bases.

The rearrangement uses TRBV11-3 and TRBJ2-7; 7 nucleotides align to TRBD1. Germline values: CDR1 SGHNT, CDR2 YENEEA. Trimming removed 7 bases from V and 6 bases from J; junction bases left unmatched: 9. The CDR3 contains 13 residues. The CDR3 DNA is TGTGCCAGCAACCGAACAGGGGCCGGCGAGCAGTACTTC. This sequence encodes CASNRTGAGEQYF.

The gene calls are TRBV9 and TRBJ2-5; TRBD2 matches 10 bases. CDR3 size: 15 residues. Germline CDR1 is SGDLS and CDR2 is YYNGEE. After removal of 0 bases from V and 5 bases from J, the junction contained 4 bases not matched to a gene. CDR3: CASSVVGTSVETQYF. The CDR3 DNA reads as TGTGCCAGCAGCGTAGTGGGGACTAGCGTTGAGACCCAGTACTTC.

J is TRBJ1-2 and V is TRBV18, with a weak D call TRBD1 (5 bases). The CDR3 spans 13 residues. With 4 bases removed from V and 0 bases from J, the gap between germline ends came to 6 bases. Germline lookup yields CDR1 KGHSH and CDR2 LQKENI. The CDR3 here is CASSQTANYGYTF. CDR3 coding DNA: TGTGCCAGCTCACAGACAGCTAACTATGGCTACACCTTC.

This chain links TRBV30 with TRBJ1-5, with 7 bases aligning to TRBD1. CDR1 and CDR2 from the germline V gene are GTSNPN and SVGIG (reference sequence). This CDR3 region has 14 residues. J was trimmed by 2 bases and V by 2 bases; bases with no gene match: 3. CDR3 sequence (DNA): TGTGCCTGGAGTTCGGGGACAGGCAATCAGCCCCAGCATTTT. Residues: CAWSSGTGNQPQHF.

The rearrangement joins TRBV7-9 to TRBJ1-6, with D hard to call. The CDR3 is made up of 15 amino acids. The germline V gene has CDR1 SEHNR and CDR2 FQNEAQ (reference sequence). The V gene lost 4 bases and the J gene lost 0 bases, with 7 bases spanning the gap. CDR3 amino acids: CASSSNYSYNSPLHF. The CDR3 nucleotides read TGTGCCAGCAGCTCCAACTACTCCTATAATTCACCCCTCCACTTT.